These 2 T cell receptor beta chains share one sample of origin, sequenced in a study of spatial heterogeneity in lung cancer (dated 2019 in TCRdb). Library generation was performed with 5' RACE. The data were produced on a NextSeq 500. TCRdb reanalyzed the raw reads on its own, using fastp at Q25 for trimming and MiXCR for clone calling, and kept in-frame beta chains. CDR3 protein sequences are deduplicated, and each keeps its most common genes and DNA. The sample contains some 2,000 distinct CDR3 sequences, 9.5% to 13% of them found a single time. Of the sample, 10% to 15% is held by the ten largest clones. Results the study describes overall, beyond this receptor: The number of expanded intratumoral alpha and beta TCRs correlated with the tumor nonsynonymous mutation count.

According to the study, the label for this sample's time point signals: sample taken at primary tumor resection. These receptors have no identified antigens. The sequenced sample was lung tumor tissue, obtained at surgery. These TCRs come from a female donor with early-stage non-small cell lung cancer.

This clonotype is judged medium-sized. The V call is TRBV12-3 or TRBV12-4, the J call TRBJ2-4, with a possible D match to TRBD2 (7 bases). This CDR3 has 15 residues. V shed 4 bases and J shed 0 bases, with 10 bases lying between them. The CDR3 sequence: CASSWGGLAKNIQYF. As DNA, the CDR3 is TGTGCCAGCAGTTGGGGGGGCCTAGCCAAAAACATTCAGTACTTC.

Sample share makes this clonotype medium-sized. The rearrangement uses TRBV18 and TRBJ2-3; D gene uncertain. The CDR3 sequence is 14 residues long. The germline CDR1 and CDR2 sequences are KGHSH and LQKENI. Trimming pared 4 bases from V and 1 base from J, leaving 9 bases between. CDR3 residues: CASSREYRTDTQYF. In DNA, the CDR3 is TGTGCCAGCTCACGGGAATACCGCACAGATACGCAGTATTTT.